This T cell receptor beta chain stems from a study of blood T cells in healthy people across ages. Each individual donor underwent a draw of ten milliliters of peripheral blood. The use of a sample-barcoded 5' primer and a J-beta primer mix characterized a second PCR of roughly 7 to 12 cycles. MiXCR, applied by TCRdb to the 5' RACE reads, yields one record per CDR3 protein. The sample has about 640,000 distinct CDR3 sequences, under 70% seen once. Regarding this clonotype: Mismatch with germline at one junction end may stem from a read error.

Per germline, CDR1 SGDLS and CDR2 YYNGEE. This CDR3 contains 15 residues. The clonotype comes from a man in his 60s in good health. The chain combines TRBV9 with TRBJ2-7; 7 nucleotides align to TRBD2. The J call may be mistaken, given a closer DNA end match to TRBJ2-5. Sequenced input: blood. CDR3 sequence (DNA): TGTGCCAACAGCGCCGCGGGGGAACGAAGAGAGACCCAGTACTTC. Translation: CANSAAGERRETQYF.